This T cell receptor beta chain came from a study of cytomegalovirus exposure and HLA in healthy donors. Points from the study as a whole: Sequencing likely produced, as an artifact, a cluster of highly shared sequence variants. It was taken for granted in presence/absence analyses that sequencing depth across donors was roughly uniform. Using the classifier, cytomegalovirus status was reportedly diagnosed with high specificity and sensitivity.

Of note for this clone: Its antigen is not known.

Primers included in the PCR were 60 Vbeta and 13 Jbeta primers. Only in-frame clones appear in the TCRdb table, and some are missing; sequencing was by immunoSEQ multiplex PCR. The repertoire holds some 140,000 clones, with 75% to 85% as singletons. This CDR3 contains 13 residues. The V gene end was trimmed by 6 bases and the J gene end by 6 bases; junction bases not matched to a gene: 6. Germline V gene data show CDR1 as MNHEY and CDR2 as SVGAGI. Material: PBMCs. The chain joins TRBV6-5 to TRBJ2-7, with 9 positions matching TRBD1. The receptor comes from a male donor in good health and CMV-seronegative. For the CDR3, the DNA is TGTGCCAGCAGCTCGGACAGGGGAGGCGAGCAGTACTTC. It specifies CASSSDRGGEQYF.